These 30 T cell receptor beta chains were sequenced from one sample in a study of T cells after yellow fever vaccination. TCRdb re-called the 5' RACE reads through MiXCR, storing one row per CDR3 protein. The sample lists about 350,000 distinct CDR3 sequences, less than 9.5% seen once, with 17% in the top ten. The sequenced sample was PBMCs, obtained about 49 days after the first yellow fever vaccination. The source is a man between 18 and 29 years old who received the YFV17D yellow fever vaccine.

As to this clonotype: Germline and junction disagree at one end, which may indicate a read error. This chain joins TRBV19 and TRBJ1-1, with D possibly being TRBD1 (6 bases). This CDR3 contains 12 residues. The germline gives CDR1 LNHDA, CDR2 SQIVND (reference sequence). The CDR3 sequence: CASSIPAGTNLF. CDR3 DNA: TGTGCCAGTAGTATCCCTGCCGGGACAAATCTCTTT.

This clonotype was found a few times. The chain couples TRBV7-9 to TRBJ2-3, with D perhaps TRBD1 (6 bases). CDR1 and CDR2 from the germline V gene are SEHNR and FQNEAQ (reference sequence). Trimming took 3 bases from V and 2 from J, leaving 12 bases between them. The CDR3 loop spans 15 amino acids. The CDR3 DNA follows: TGTGCCAGCAGCTTTACAGGGACCCTCACAGATACGCAGTATTTT. This sequence encodes CASSFTGTLTDTQYF.

This sequence joins TRBV30 and TRBJ2-7, with 14 nucleotides matching TRBD2. V lost 3 bases and J lost 4; bases outside the gene matches: 5. Germline V gene lookup returns CDR1 GTSNPN and CDR2 SVGIG (reference sequence). This CDR3 comprises 15 residues. The CDR3 loop is CAWSMGLAGVYEQYF. Written as DNA, the CDR3 is TGTGCCTGGAGCATGGGACTAGCGGGGGTGTACGAGCAGTACTTC.

The chain is built from TRBV12-3 or TRBV12-4 and TRBJ2-2; D could derive from TRBD1 or TRBD2 (6 bases each). The CDR3 is 18 amino acids. The V end lost 6 bases, the J end lost 5 bases, and 25 bases lay between the germline ends. DNA of the CDR3: TGTGCCAGCAGACCAACCATGTGGTACAGGGCGGGAACCGGGGAGCTGTTTTTT. Its translation: CASRPTMWYRAGTGELFF.

The rearrangement links TRBV5-1 to TRBJ2-2; no firm D call. The CDR3 spans 14 residues. The V and J ends lost 5 bases and 1 base respectively, with 9 bases between them. Germline values: CDR1 SGHRS, CDR2 YFSETQ. For the CDR3, the DNA is TGCGCCAGCAGGGCTGAACTGAACACCGGGGAGCTGTTTTTT. This sequence encodes CASRAELNTGELFF. The full variable domain, its missing parts supplied by reference TRBV5-1 and TRBJ2-2, is KAGVTQTPRYLIKTRGQQVTLSCSPISGHRSVSWYQQTPGQGLQFLFEYFSETQRNKGNFPGRFSGRQFSNSRSEMNVSTLELGDSALYLCASRAELNTGELFFGEGSRLTVL.

This clonotype was found many times. The chain combines TRBV11-2 with TRBJ2-5, with 9 positions matching TRBD2. Germline CDR1 is SGHAT and CDR2 is FQNNGV. V trimming: 1 base; J trimming: 1 base; junction bases outside the gene matches: 1. The CDR3 loop spans 15 amino acids. The CDR3, as DNA: TGTGCCAGCAGCTTAGCAGCGGGGGGCCAAGAGACCCAGTACTTC. Its translation: CASSLAAGGQETQYF.

The chain recombines TRBV20-1 with TRBJ1-1; 7 bases fit TRBD1. CDR3 size: 13 residues. J was trimmed by 0 bases and V by 5 bases; bases with no gene match: 3. Germline lookup yields CDR1 DFQATT and CDR2 SNEGSKA (reference sequence). CDR3 region: CSAGDRLNTEAFF. In DNA form, the CDR3 reads TGCAGTGCTGGGGACAGATTGAACACTGAAGCTTTCTTT.

As for this clonotype: A read error may account for a junction end that differs from germline. The V gene is TRBV20-1, the J gene TRBJ2-2, with TRBD2 matching over 7 bases. Germline V gene lookup returns CDR1 DFQATT and CDR2 SNEGSKA (reference sequence). The CDR3 contains 16 residues. Here the CDR3 DNA reads TGCTGTGCTAGAGATTGGGGGGGGAGGAACACCGGGGAGCTGTTTTTT. It yields the protein CCARDWGGRNTGELFF.

There are many counts of this clonotype. V is TRBV12-3 or TRBV12-4 and J is TRBJ2-2, with 10 bases identical to TRBD2. The V segment lost 2 bases and the J segment 8 bases; nucleotides outside the gene matches: 2. The CDR3 loop spans 14 amino acids. CDR3 loop: CASSLLAGEGELFF. The DNA of the CDR3 is TGTGCCAGCAGTTTACTAGCGGGGGAGGGGGAGCTGTTTTTT.

At least ten counts were recorded for this clonotype. The chain joins TRBV5-1 to TRBJ2-3, with D perhaps matching TRBD1 or TRBD2 (6 bases each). The V end was cut by 2 bases, the J end by 3 bases, with 13 bases between. This CDR3 region has 15 residues. The germline V gene encodes CDR1 SGHRS and CDR2 YFSETQ. CDR3 sequence (DNA): TGCGCCAGCAGCTTTCGGGGGCTTGGAACAGATACGCAGTATTTT. It specifies CASSFRGLGTDTQYF.

The sample holds a few counts of this clonotype. The CDR3 is CASSPQGNTDTQYF. The DNA of the CDR3 is TGTGCCAGTAGTCCCCAGGGGAACACAGATACGCAGTATTTT. The chain employs TRBV19 and TRBJ2-3; maybe TRBD1 (6 bases). CDR1 is LNHDA and CDR2 is SQIVND in the germline V gene (reference sequence). V was clipped by 5 bases and J by 2 bases, with 11 bases between them. The CDR3 covers 14 residues.

This clonotype occurred many times. The V gene is TRBV6-6, the J gene TRBJ1-1; perhaps TRBD1 as D (5 bases). V lost 2 bases and J lost 6, with 10 bases in between. The CDR3 extends over 13 amino acids. CDR1 MNHNY and CDR2 SVGAGI come from the germline V gene (reference sequence). CDR3 amino acids: CASSYGAGAEAFF. Written as DNA, the CDR3 is TGTGCCAGCAGTTACGGGGCCGGCGCTGAAGCTTTCTTT.

The chain is built from TRBV5-1 and TRBJ2-1; D might be TRBD1 (5 bases). The CDR3 spans 15 residues. Germline lookup yields CDR1 SGHRS and CDR2 YFSETQ. The V and J ends lost 4 bases and 5 bases respectively, with 16 bases between them. The CDR3 loop is CASSPPERGNNEQFF. DNA for the CDR3: TGCGCCAGCAGCCCGCCCGAAAGGGGTAACAATGAGCAGTTCTTC.

The rearrangement joins TRBV29-1 to TRBJ1-2; D might be TRBD1 (5 bases). The CDR3 has 15 residues. CDR1 SQVTM and CDR2 ANQGSEA come from the germline V gene. Trimming left V 7 bases short and J 2 bases short, with 20 bases between. CDR3 in amino acids: CSGRDGTSKNYGYTF. In DNA, the CDR3 is TGCAGCGGACGGGACGGAACCTCAAAGAACTATGGCTACACCTTC.

This clonotype has just a few counts. V and J are TRBV5-1 and TRBJ2-3; 9 bases agree with TRBD2. This CDR3 contains 15 residues. The junction had 7 bases not matched to a gene; V was cut back by 4 bases and J by 4 bases. In germline, CDR1 is SGHRS, CDR2 YFSETQ. Here the CDR3 reads CASSIRLADPDTQYF. CDR3 DNA sequence: TGCGCCAGCAGCATCAGACTAGCGGACCCAGATACGCAGTATTTT. The full variable domain, its missing parts supplied by reference TRBV5-1 and TRBJ2-3, is KAGVTQTPRYLIKTRGQQVTLSCSPISGHRSVSWYQQTPGQGLQFLFEYFSETQRNKGNFPGRFSGRQFSNSRSEMNVSTLELGDSALYLCASSIRLADPDTQYFGPGTRLTVL.

Only a few counts were recorded for this clonotype. The V call is TRBV11-2, the J call TRBJ2-3; TRBD2 agrees at 8 bases. Unmatched junction bases numbered 10, after V lost 4 bases and J lost 4 bases. The CDR3 contains 16 residues. The germline gives CDR1 SGHAT, CDR2 FQNNGV. This CDR3 is CASSSRSSGGPDTQYF. The DNA for the CDR3 is TGTGCCAGCAGCTCAAGGTCCAGCGGGGGACCAGATACGCAGTATTTT.

This clonotype was found a few times. V and J are TRBV7-2 and TRBJ2-5; 9 bases agree with TRBD1. With 5 bases clipped from V and 7 bases from J, the junction kept 8 bases outside the gene matches. This CDR3 comprises 14 residues. Per germline, CDR1 SGHTA and CDR2 FQGNSA. The CDR3 loop reads CASSGDRASGTQYF. For the CDR3, the DNA is TGTGCCAGCAGCGGGGACAGGGCCTCCGGGACCCAGTACTTC.

This CDR3 reads CASSLAWGAYEQFF. In DNA, the CDR3 is TGCGCCAGCAGCTTAGCGTGGGGGGCCTATGAGCAGTTCTTC. This sequence joins TRBV5-1 and TRBJ2-1; D may be TRBD1 or TRBD2 (6 bases each). This CDR3 is 14 amino acids long. Germline CDR1 and CDR2: SGHRS and YFSETQ. V lost 2 bases and J lost 8, with 14 bases in between.

Concerning this clonotype itself: An end of the junction does not agree with germline; a read error may underlie this. The chain is built from TRBV27 and TRBJ2-2; 7 bases map to TRBD1. Germline V gives CDR1 MNHEY, CDR2 SMNVEV (reference sequence). The CDR3 totals 13 residues. The CDR3 sequence is CAGSFRGQRELFF. CDR3 coding DNA: TGTGCCGGCAGTTTCAGGGGACAGCGGGAGCTGTTTTTT.

The chain is built from TRBV5-4 and TRBJ2-3; 11 bases map to TRBD1. The CDR3 extends over 13 amino acids. Germline assignment: CDR1 SGHNT and CDR2 YYREEE (reference sequence). Unmatched junction bases numbered 3, after V lost 6 bases and J lost 6 bases. The CDR3 here is CASNGQGADTQYF. The DNA of the CDR3 is TGTGCCAGCAACGGACAGGGGGCGGATACGCAGTATTTT. The full variable domain, with the rest looked up from reference TRBV5-4 and TRBJ2-3, is ETGVTQSPTHLIKTRGQQVTLRCSSQSGHNTVSWYQQALGQGPQFIFQYYREEENGRGNFPPRFSGLQFPNYSSELNVNALELDDSALYLCASNGQGADTQYFGPGTRLTVL.

This clonotype turned up a few times. The chain couples TRBV20-1 to TRBJ2-3; TRBD2 matches at 12 bases. V gave up 4 bases and J gave up 6 bases; unmatched junction bases: 11. The V gene's germline CDR1 is DFQATT and CDR2 SNEGSKA (reference sequence). The CDR3 contains 16 residues. The CDR3 region is CSATRLAGGHTDTQYF. CDR3 nucleotides: TGCAGTGCTACTAGGCTAGCGGGGGGGCATACGGATACGCAGTATTTT.

This clonotype has a count of ten or more. V and J are TRBV11-2 and TRBJ1-2, with D uncertain. Germline V gene sequence: CDR1 SGHAT, CDR2 FQNNGV. V dropped 5 bases and J dropped 3 bases, with 7 bases sitting between them. There are 12 residues in the CDR3. For the CDR3, the DNA is TGTGCCAGCAGCCCCGATTACTATGGCTACACCTTC. Its protein product is CASSPDYYGYTF.

This clonotype was seen only a few times. The chain joins TRBV7-6 to TRBJ1-1, with D perhaps matching TRBD1 (5 bases). CDR1 SGHVS and CDR2 FNYEAQ come from the germline V gene. This CDR3 comprises 14 residues. Trimming stripped 1 base from V and 5 bases from J, with 11 bases between. CDR3 in DNA: TGTGCCAGCAGCTTAGACGGCAGGGCAACTGAAGCTTTCTTT. This translates into CASSLDGRATEAFF.

The chain has TRBV20-1 and TRBJ1-1; tentatively, D is TRBD1 (6 bases). This CDR3 is 13 amino acids long. Germline CDR1 DFQATT, CDR2 SNEGSKA (reference sequence). V shed 4 bases and J shed 7 bases, with 16 bases lying between them. CDR3 bases: TGCAGTGCTACCCGAGGTCGGGACATTGAAGCTTTCTTT. This sequence encodes CSATRGRDIEAFF.

This clonotype was counted a few times. The rearrangement links TRBV9 to TRBJ2-7; D tentatively fits TRBD1 or TRBD2 (5 bases each). Germline V gene lookup returns CDR1 SGDLS and CDR2 YYNGEE. CDR3 length equals 14 residues. V was shortened by 2 bases and J by 3 bases, with 12 bases between the two germline ends. CDR3 sequence (DNA): TGTGCCAGCAGCGTGGACGGGGCCTTCTACGAGCAGTACTTC. It encodes CASSVDGAFYEQYF.

The chain links TRBV15 to TRBJ1-5; a possible D gene is TRBD1 (6 bases). V was clipped by 5 bases and J by 1 base, with 12 bases between them. This CDR3 has 15 residues. Germline V gene sequence: CDR1 LNHNV, CDR2 YYDKDF (reference sequence). In nucleotides, the CDR3 is TGTGCCACCAGCGGGGGCCATGTCAGCAATCAGCCCCAGCATTTT. It yields the protein CATSGGHVSNQPQHF. The full variable domain, with the rest looked up from reference TRBV15 and TRBJ1-5, is DAMVIQNPRYQVTQFGKPVTLSCSQTLNHNVMYWYQQKSSQAPKLLFHYYDKDFNNEADTPDNFQSRRPNTSFCFLDIRSPGLGDTAMYLCATSGGHVSNQPQHFGDGTRLSIL.

The chain employs TRBV7-2 and TRBJ1-2; 10 positions agree with TRBD1. Germline values: CDR1 SGHTA, CDR2 FQGNSA. The CDR3 runs 15 residues. J was trimmed by 5 bases and V by 5 bases; bases with no gene match: 8. The DNA of the CDR3 is TGTGCCAGCAGCCGAATGGACAGGGGGACTTATGGCTACACCTTC. Amino acid sequence: CASSRMDRGTYGYTF.

This chain links TRBV6-5 with TRBJ1-1; D is unresolved. With 0 bases removed from V and 4 bases from J, the gap between germline ends came to 12 bases. The CDR3 has 15 residues. The germline gives CDR1 MNHEY, CDR2 SVGAGI. This CDR3 reads CASSYSMSGSTEAFF. CDR3 DNA: TGTGCCAGCAGTTACTCGATGTCGGGGTCCACTGAAGCTTTCTTT.

The table lists this clonotype with a few counts. The gene calls are TRBV20-1 and TRBJ2-1; weak D call: TRBD2 (6 bases). The germline V and J ends were trimmed by 3 bases and 8 bases, with 17 bases remaining between them. The V gene's germline CDR1 is DFQATT and CDR2 SNEGSKA (reference sequence). The CDR3 contains 14 residues. CDR3 loop: CSARRGPGLDEQFF. As DNA, the CDR3 is TGCAGTGCTAGGCGGGGCCCTGGATTAGATGAGCAGTTCTTC.

CDR3: CASMAGGPVESDTQYF. CDR3 DNA sequence: TGTGCCAGCATGGCGGGGGGGCCGGTAGAATCAGATACGCAGTATTTT. The chain links TRBV6-1 to TRBJ2-3; 9 bases match TRBD2. CDR1 is MNHNS, CDR2 SASEGT, per germline. Unmatched junction bases numbered 12, after V lost 7 bases and J lost 4 bases. There are 16 residues in the CDR3.